In this sample, the clone carrying this T cell receptor (beta chain) turned up many times. These data belong to a study of blood T cell repertoires in COVID-19. Study-level information: Researchers got acute and convalescent COVID-19 samples from the United States, Italy and Spain. PBMCs, B-cell-depleted T cells, or T cells were the source of the cDNA or gDNA that made up the material.

The protocol was immunoSEQ multiplex PCR, while the TCRdb copy is restricted to in-frame clones and leaves out a portion. The table lists under 450,000 clones, roughly 80% of them singletons, with about 4.8% in the top ten. Individuals drawn from 24 US areas were about 18 to 95 years old. Grouping used clinical history reported by participants in a survey and questionnaire. The sample comprised PBMCs or T cells enriched from blood (not recorded which). The TCR was taken from a woman aged 45 to 65 who had recovered from COVID-19.

Here the CDR3 reads CASSEVWGTGGSYGYTF. In nucleotides, the CDR3 is TGTGCCAGCAGTGAAGTATGGGGTACAGGGGGTAGCTATGGCTACACCTTC. This rearrangement joins TRBV6-1 to TRBJ1-2; 8 nucleotides match TRBD1. Trimming took 1 base from V and 4 from J; bases not matched to a gene: 11. This CDR3 is built from 17 residues. CDR1 MNHNS and CDR2 SASEGT come from the germline V gene.